This TCR beta chain was retrieved from a study of T cells in Graves' hyperthyroidism and ophthalmopathy. Overall study results and limits: Appearing also in blood were most of the thyroid clonotypes expanded above 0.001.

Germline CDR1 and CDR2: SGHAT and FQNNGV. The V end was cut by 3 bases, the J end by 8 bases, with 8 bases between. CDR3 length: 13 residues. Amplified regions were TCR beta CDR3 sequences from RNA transcripts. The TCR CDR3 was amplified in a first-round RT-PCR using the HTBI primer set. From the multiplex PCR reads, TCRdb called clonotypes with MiXCR, one entry per CDR3 protein. The data show about 380,000 distinct CDR3 sequences, about 13% seen once. This clonotype showed up many times. Its specificity is unknown. The sequenced sample consisted of blood. J is TRBJ1-6 and V is TRBV11-2, with D hard to call. This TCR was sampled from a man aged 25-45 years with Graves' hyperthyroidism that later progressed to Graves' ophthalmopathy. The CDR3 DNA follows: TGTGCCAGCAGCTTGTCGCCTGATTCACCCCTCCACTTT. It translates to CASSLSPDSPLHF.